The 12 T cell receptor beta chains below were found in one sample sequenced in a study of shared clonotypes between healthy human individuals. Repertoires were generated with immunoSEQ multiplex PCR, while TCRdb's copy carries only in-frame clones and drops some. The sample lists 1.4 million to 1.5 million clones, roughly 96% occurring once. Sample: naive CD4+ T cells sorted from blood. Specified subset: CD45RA+ positively selected. All receptors come from a man in his thirties or forties in good health.

This clone showed up just once. The DNA of the CDR3 is TGTGCCAGCTCACCTACTAAGGGACAGGGGGCTGGCGAGCAGTACTTC. This translates into CASSPTKGQGAGEQYF. The chain joins TRBV18 to TRBJ2-7, with TRBD1 matching 12 bases. Germline V gene sequence: CDR1 KGHSH, CDR2 LQKENI. V trimming: 3 bases; J trimming: 6 bases; junction bases outside the gene matches: 9. The CDR3 consists of 16 residues.

The rearrangement links TRBV5-1 to TRBJ2-7; D remains unclear. V dropped 1 base and J dropped 3 bases, with 20 bases sitting between them. CDR3 length equals 17 residues. The V gene's germline CDR1 is SGHRS and CDR2 YFSETQ. In DNA form, the CDR3 reads TGCGCCAGCAGCTTGTTACTCCGGACGGACGGAGACTACGAGCAGTACTTC. Protein product: CASSLLLRTDGDYEQYF.

This sequence joins TRBV5-3 and TRBJ2-1; D not certain. TRBV5-3 has ORF status, its function being uncertain. V dropped 4 bases and J dropped 0 bases, with 17 bases sitting between them. The CDR3 loop spans 17 amino acids. CDR3 sequence (DNA): TGTGCCAGAAGCCCACGGACGGTAGAAAGCTCCTACAATGAGCAGTTCTTC. Translation: CARSPRTVESSYNEQFF.

This chain joins TRBV19 and TRBJ2-7, with TRBD2 matching 12 bases. This CDR3 comprises 17 residues. V was clipped by 3 bases and J by 2 bases; unmatched bases: 8. Per germline, CDR1 LNHDA and CDR2 SQIVND (reference sequence). CDR3 amino acids: CASSMAGTSGWAYEQYF. DNA of the CDR3: TGTGCCAGTAGTATGGCCGGGACTAGCGGGTGGGCCTACGAGCAGTACTTC.

Notes on this clone: This same CDR3 is encoded by further DNA sequences in the sample. V usage is TRBV9 and J usage is TRBJ2-7; 8 bases agree with TRBD2. The trim removed 4 bases at V and 3 bases at J, leaving 6 bases unmatched. Germline V CDR1 and CDR2: SGDLS, YYNGEE. CDR3 length equals 14 residues. The CDR3 bases are TGTGCCAGCAGCACATCCGGGACTAGCTACGAGCAGTACTTC. Residues: CASSTSGTSYEQYF.

J is TRBJ2-1 and V is TRBV18; D perhaps matches TRBD2 (6 bases). The V gene lost 2 bases and the J gene lost 2 bases, with 7 bases spanning the gap. The V gene's germline CDR1 is KGHSH and CDR2 LQKENI. The CDR3 contains 14 residues. The CDR3 region has the DNA TGTGCCAGCTCACCAGGGACTCCCTACAATGAGCAGTTCTTC. As protein: CASSPGTPYNEQFF.

A remark on this clone: This sample includes further DNA sequences coding for the same CDR3. This chain joins TRBV7-6 and TRBJ2-7, with 8 nucleotides matching TRBD1. The CDR3 covers 12 residues. The trim removed 4 bases at V and 6 bases at J, leaving 2 bases unmatched. The germline CDR1 and CDR2 sequences are SGHVS and FNYEAQ. As DNA, the CDR3 is TGTGCCAGCAGCTCACAGGGGGGCGAGCAGTACTTC. Protein product: CASSSQGGEQYF.

This clone showed up just once. Other DNA sequences in this sample translate to the same CDR3. CDR3 nucleotides: TGTGCCAGCAGTTTATGGGGATACAATGAGCAGTTCTTC. It yields the protein CASSLWGYNEQFF. V is TRBV27 and J is TRBJ2-1; D not certain. The ends were cut back, 1 base at V and 4 bases at J, with 5 bases in the middle. Germline CDR1 MNHEY, CDR2 SMNVEV (reference sequence). The CDR3 sequence is 13 residues long.

On this clone: Other DNA sequences of this sample code for an identical CDR3. This chain uses TRBV29-1 with TRBJ1-1; D not resolved. The CDR3 consists of 12 residues. V was cut by 4 bases and J by 1 base, with 7 bases left in between. Germline-derived CDR1 and CDR2 are SQVTM and ANQGSEA. The CDR3 protein is CSVGRANTEAFF. CDR3 DNA sequence: TGCAGCGTTGGTCGAGCGAACACTGAAGCTTTCTTT.

The chain couples TRBV5-6 to TRBJ2-1; 9 bases are shared with TRBD2. With V trimmed by 0 bases and J by 3 bases, 10 bases remained unmatched. Germline V gives CDR1 SGHDT, CDR2 YYEEEE. This CDR3 region has 18 residues. This CDR3 is CASSLAGRLAVLYNEQFF. The CDR3, as DNA: TGTGCCAGCAGCTTGGCGGGGCGACTAGCGGTCCTCTACAATGAGCAGTTCTTC.

A note on this clone: This specimen includes other DNA sequences encoding the same CDR3. The chain joins TRBV10-1 to TRBJ2-7; D may be TRBD2 (6 bases). CDR1 WNHNN and CDR2 SYGVQD come from the germline V gene (reference sequence). This CDR3 contains 13 residues. V gave up 2 bases and J gave up 4 bases, with 9 bases separating them. CDR3 region: CASSERRGYEQYF. The CDR3 region has the DNA TGCGCCAGCAGTGAGAGGAGGGGTTACGAGCAGTACTTC.

The chain joins TRBV7-2 to TRBJ2-7; a weak D match, TRBD1 (7 bases). CDR1 SGHTA and CDR2 FQGNSA come from the germline V gene. The V and J ends lost 2 bases and 7 bases respectively, with 15 bases between them. This CDR3 is 14 amino acids long. This CDR3 reads CASSLKGAGWEQYF. CDR3 nucleotides: TGTGCCAGCAGCTTAAAGGGGGCGGGATGGGAGCAGTACTTC.